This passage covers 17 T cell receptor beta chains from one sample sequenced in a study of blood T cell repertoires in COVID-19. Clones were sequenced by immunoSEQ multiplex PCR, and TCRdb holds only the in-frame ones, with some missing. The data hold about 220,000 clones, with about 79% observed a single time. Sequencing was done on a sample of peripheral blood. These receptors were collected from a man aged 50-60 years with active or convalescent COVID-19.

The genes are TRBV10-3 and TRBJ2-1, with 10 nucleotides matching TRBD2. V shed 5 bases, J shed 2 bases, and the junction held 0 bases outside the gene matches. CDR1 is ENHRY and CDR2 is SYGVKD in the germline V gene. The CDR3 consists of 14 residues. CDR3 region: CAISSGGAYNEQFF. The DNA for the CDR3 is TGTGCCATCAGTAGCGGGGGGGCCTACAATGAGCAGTTCTTC.

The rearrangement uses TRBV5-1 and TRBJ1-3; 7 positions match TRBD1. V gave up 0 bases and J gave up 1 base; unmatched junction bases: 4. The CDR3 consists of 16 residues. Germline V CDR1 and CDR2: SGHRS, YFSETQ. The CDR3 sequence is CASSLGGQSSGNTIYF. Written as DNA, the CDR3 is TGCGCCAGCAGCTTGGGGGGACAGTCATCTGGAAACACCATATATTTT.

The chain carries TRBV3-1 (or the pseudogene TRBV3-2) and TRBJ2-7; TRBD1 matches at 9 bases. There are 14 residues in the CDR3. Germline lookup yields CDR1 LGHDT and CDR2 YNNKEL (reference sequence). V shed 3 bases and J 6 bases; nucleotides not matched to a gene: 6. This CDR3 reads CASSHRTGGAEQYF. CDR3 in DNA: TGTGCCAGCAGCCATCGAACAGGGGGCGCCGAGCAGTACTTC.

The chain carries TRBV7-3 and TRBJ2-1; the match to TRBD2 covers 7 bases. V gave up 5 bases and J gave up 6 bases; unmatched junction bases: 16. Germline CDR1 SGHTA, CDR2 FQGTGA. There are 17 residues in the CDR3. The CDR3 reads CASSPPKAGPGPNEQFF. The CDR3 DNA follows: TGTGCCAGCAGCCCCCCCAAAGCGGGACCCGGGCCCAATGAGCAGTTCTTC.

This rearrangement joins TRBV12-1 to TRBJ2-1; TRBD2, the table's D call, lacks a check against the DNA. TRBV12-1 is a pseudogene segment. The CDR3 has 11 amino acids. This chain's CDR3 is CASSPKFEQFF. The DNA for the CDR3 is TGTGCCAGCAGCCCTAAGTTTGAGCAGTTCTTC.

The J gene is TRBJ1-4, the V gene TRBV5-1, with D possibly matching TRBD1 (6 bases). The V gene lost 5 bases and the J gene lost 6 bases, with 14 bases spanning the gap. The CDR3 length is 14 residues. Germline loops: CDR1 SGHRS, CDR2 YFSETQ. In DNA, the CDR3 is TGCGCCAGCAGTCCCGGGACACACCATGAAAAACTGTTTTTT. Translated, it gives CASSPGTHHEKLFF.

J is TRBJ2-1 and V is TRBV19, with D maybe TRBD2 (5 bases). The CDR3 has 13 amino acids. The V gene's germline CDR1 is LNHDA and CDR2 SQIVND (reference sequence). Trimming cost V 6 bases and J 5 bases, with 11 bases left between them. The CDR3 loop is CASSLRVHNEQFF. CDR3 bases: TGTGCCAGTAGCTTGAGGGTCCACAATGAGCAGTTCTTC.

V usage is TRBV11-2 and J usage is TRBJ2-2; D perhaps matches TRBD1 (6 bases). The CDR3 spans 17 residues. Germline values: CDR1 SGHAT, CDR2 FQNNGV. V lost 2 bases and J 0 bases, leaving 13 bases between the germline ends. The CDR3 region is CASSLTRDTANTGELFF. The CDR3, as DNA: TGTGCCAGCAGCTTAACCCGGGACACCGCGAACACCGGGGAGCTGTTTTTT.

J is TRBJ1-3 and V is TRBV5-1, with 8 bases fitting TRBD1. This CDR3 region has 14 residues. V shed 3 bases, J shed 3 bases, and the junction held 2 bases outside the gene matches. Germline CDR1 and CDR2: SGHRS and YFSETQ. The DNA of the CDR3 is TGCGCCAGCAGCTGGACAGGGATTGGAAACACCATATATTTT. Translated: CASSWTGIGNTIYF. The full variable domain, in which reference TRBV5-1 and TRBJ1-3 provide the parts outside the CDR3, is KAGVTQTPRYLIKTRGQQVTLSCSPISGHRSVSWYQQTPGQGLQFLFEYFSETQRNKGNFPGRFSGRQFSNSRSEMNVSTLELGDSALYLCASSWTGIGNTIYFGEGSWLTVV.

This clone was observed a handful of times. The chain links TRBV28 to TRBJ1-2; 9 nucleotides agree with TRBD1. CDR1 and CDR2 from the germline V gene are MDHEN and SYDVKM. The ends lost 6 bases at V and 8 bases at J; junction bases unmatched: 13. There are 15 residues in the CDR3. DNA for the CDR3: TGTGCCAGCAGACCTACAGGGGGCTCCCTCTCGGGCTACACCTTC. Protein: CASRPTGGSLSGYTF.

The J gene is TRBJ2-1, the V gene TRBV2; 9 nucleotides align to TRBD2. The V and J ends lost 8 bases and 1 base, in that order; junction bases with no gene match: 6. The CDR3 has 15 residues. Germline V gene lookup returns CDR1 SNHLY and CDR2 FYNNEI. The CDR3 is CASHPTSGSYNEQFF. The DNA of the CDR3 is TGTGCCAGCCATCCGACTAGCGGTTCCTACAATGAGCAGTTCTTC.

CDR3 residues: CASSAEPGQRNTEAFF. For the CDR3, the DNA is TGTGCCAGCTCCGCAGAACCGGGACAGAGGAACACTGAAGCTTTCTTT. The chain uses TRBV4-2 and TRBJ1-1, with 7 nucleotides matching TRBD1. The CDR3 runs 16 residues. In germline, CDR1 is LGHNA, CDR2 YNFKEQ. Germline trimming cut 8 bases from V and 1 base from J; bases unmatched to any gene: 13.

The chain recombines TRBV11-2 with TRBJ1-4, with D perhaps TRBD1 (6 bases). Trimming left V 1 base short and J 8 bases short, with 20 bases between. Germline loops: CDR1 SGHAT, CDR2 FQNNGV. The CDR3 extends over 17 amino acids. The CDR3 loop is CASSLGSWGPVEEKLFF. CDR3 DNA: TGTGCCAGCAGCTTAGGTTCTTGGGGGCCTGTAGAGGAAAAACTGTTTTTT.

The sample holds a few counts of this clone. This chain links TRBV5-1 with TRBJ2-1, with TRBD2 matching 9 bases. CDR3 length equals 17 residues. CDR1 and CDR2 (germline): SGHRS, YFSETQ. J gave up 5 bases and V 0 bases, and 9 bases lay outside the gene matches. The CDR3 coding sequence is TGCGCCAGCAGCTTGGATGGTCTAGCGGGGTACGACAATGAGCAGTTCTTC. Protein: CASSLDGLAGYDNEQFF.

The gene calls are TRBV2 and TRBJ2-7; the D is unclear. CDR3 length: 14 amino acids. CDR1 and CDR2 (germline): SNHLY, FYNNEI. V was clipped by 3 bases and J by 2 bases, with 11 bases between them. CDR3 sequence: CASSELGTAYEQYF. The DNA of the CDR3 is TGTGCCAGCAGTGAGCTGGGCACTGCCTACGAGCAGTACTTC. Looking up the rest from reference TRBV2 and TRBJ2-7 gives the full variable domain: EPEVTQTPSHQVTQMGQEVILRCVPISNHLYFYWYRQILGQKVEFLVSFYNNEISEKSEIFDDQFSVERPDGSNFTLKIRSTKLEDSAMYFCASSELGTAYEQYFGPGTRLTVT.

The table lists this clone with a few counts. The CDR3 spells CASSYQRQGLSYEQYF. In DNA, the CDR3 is TGCGCCAGCAGCTACCAACGACAGGGCCTCTCCTACGAGCAGTACTTC. The chain carries TRBV5-1 and TRBJ2-7; TRBD1 aligns across 7 bases. This CDR3 comprises 16 residues. Germline assignment: CDR1 SGHRS and CDR2 YFSETQ. The V segment lost 3 bases and the J segment 0 bases; nucleotides outside the gene matches: 9.

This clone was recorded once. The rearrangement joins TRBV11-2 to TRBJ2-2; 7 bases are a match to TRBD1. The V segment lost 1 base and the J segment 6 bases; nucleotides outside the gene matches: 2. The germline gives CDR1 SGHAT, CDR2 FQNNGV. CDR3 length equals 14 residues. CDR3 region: CASSLGQGAGELFF. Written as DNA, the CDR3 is TGTGCCAGCAGCTTAGGCCAGGGGGCCGGGGAGCTGTTTTTT.